Following are 28 T cell receptor beta chains from one sample sequenced in a study of a mutant IDH1 vaccine in newly diagnosed glioma. Regarding time point: week 35, safety follow-up. Each dose of the vaccine consisted of 300 ug of mutant IDH1 20-mer peptide, with topical imiquimod. Here immunoSEQ multiplex PCR was the method, and the copy in TCRdb shows in-frame clones only, minus some. This sample has tens of thousands of clones, with more than 75% found just once. No cognate antigen is known for these TCRs. The specimen comprised PBMCs, sampled from a glioma patient whose treatment included an IDH1 peptide vaccine. Receptors were obtained from a man younger than 45 with glioma.

V is TRBV15 and J is TRBJ2-1, with D unresolved. CDR3 length equals 14 residues. In germline, CDR1 is LNHNV, CDR2 YYDKDF (reference sequence). Trimming pared 0 bases from V and 7 bases from J, leaving 10 bases between. The CDR3 loop is CATSRDKWRNEQFF. Written as DNA, the CDR3 is TGTGCCACCAGCAGAGATAAGTGGCGGAATGAGCAGTTCTTC.

The chain is built from TRBV7-9 and TRBJ2-1; possible D gene TRBD1, 6 bases. V was shortened by 4 bases and J by 3 bases, with 16 bases between the two germline ends. Germline values: CDR1 SEHNR, CDR2 FQNEAQ (reference sequence). The CDR3 is made up of 16 amino acids. The chain's CDR3 is CASSSPRDKHYNEQFF. Here the CDR3 DNA reads TGTGCCAGCAGCTCCCCCCGGGACAAACACTACAATGAGCAGTTCTTC.

This clone appeared once. The chain recombines TRBV19 with TRBJ1-5, with TRBD1 identical over 7 bases. The CDR3 covers 13 residues. The germline CDR1 and CDR2 sequences are LNHDA and SQIVND (reference sequence). Germline trimming cut 5 bases from V and 7 bases from J; bases unmatched to any gene: 5. The DNA of the CDR3 is TGTGCCAGTAGTGGCGACAGGGAACAGCCCCAGCATTTT. Its translation: CASSGDREQPQHF.

The chain joins TRBV6-6 to TRBJ1-1; D possibly corresponds to TRBD1 (6 bases). The CDR3 length is 14 residues. V gave up 3 bases and J gave up 11 bases, with 19 bases separating them. CDR1 MNHNY and CDR2 SVGAGI come from the germline V gene (reference sequence). The CDR3 nucleotides read TGTGCCAGCAGTTATTGGGACACCCGCGGGGAGGCTTTCTTT. It is translated as CASSYWDTRGEAFF.

The chain joins TRBV19 to TRBJ1-1, with D hard to call. V gave up 7 bases and J gave up 3 bases, with 9 bases separating them. CDR3 length equals 12 residues. Germline lookup yields CDR1 LNHDA and CDR2 SQIVND (reference sequence). The CDR3 nucleotides are TGTGCCAGTAAGACCCGAGACACTGAAGCTTTCTTT. This sequence encodes CASKTRDTEAFF.

This chain connects TRBV5-1 to TRBJ2-5, with 8 bases matching TRBD2. Trimming took 1 base from V and 3 from J; bases not matched to a gene: 5. Germline lookup yields CDR1 SGHRS and CDR2 YFSETQ. The CDR3 is made up of 15 amino acids. The CDR3 sequence is CASSLSRGGKETQYF. DNA of the CDR3: TGCGCCAGCAGCTTGAGTCGCGGGGGGAAAGAGACCCAGTACTTC.

This chain joins TRBV7-8 and TRBJ2-1; 9 bases map to TRBD2. Germline loops: CDR1 SGHVS, CDR2 FQNEAQ. This CDR3 has 15 residues. Trimming took 3 bases from V and 6 from J; bases not matched to a gene: 6. The CDR3 bases are TGTGCCAGCAGCTTTGTGCGGGGGGGCGGCAATGAGCAGTTCTTC. It translates to CASSFVRGGGNEQFF.

V and J are TRBV25-1 and TRBJ2-1; D is perhaps TRBD1 (6 bases). CDR3 length: 15 amino acids. Trimming left V 3 bases short and J 3 bases short, with 12 bases between. Looked up from germline, CDR1 is MGHDK and CDR2 is SYGVNS. The CDR3 sequence is CASSDKGGIYNEQFF. For the CDR3, the DNA is TGTGCCAGCAGTGATAAAGGGGGTATCTACAATGAGCAGTTCTTC.

This clone was counted between two and nine times. The rearrangement joins TRBV5-5 to TRBJ2-7; TRBD1 agrees at 9 bases. The CDR3 contains 14 residues. Germline trimming cut 0 bases from V and 5 bases from J; bases unmatched to any gene: 3. Looked up from germline, CDR1 is SGHKS and CDR2 is YYEKEE (reference sequence). CDR3 loop: CASSLGGQGNEQYF. CDR3 DNA sequence: TGTGCCAGCAGCTTGGGAGGACAGGGGAACGAGCAGTACTTC.

The V call is TRBV11-3, the J call TRBJ2-6, with TRBD1 matching over 7 bases. The ends lost 5 bases at V and 0 bases at J; junction bases unmatched: 10. Germline CDR1 is SGHNT and CDR2 is YENEEA. This CDR3 has 18 amino acids. The DNA of the CDR3 is TGTGCCAGCAGCCCCCGACAGGGAGAGAGCTCTGGGGCCAACGTCCTGACTTTC. Translating gives CASSPRQGESSGANVLTF.

This chain uses TRBV5-1 with TRBJ1-4; TRBD1 might be the D (6 bases). CDR3 length: 17 residues. Germline V gene lookup returns CDR1 SGHRS and CDR2 YFSETQ. V shed 0 bases and J shed 7 bases, with 19 bases lying between them. In DNA, the CDR3 is TGCGCCAGCAGCTTGGGAGTGGACAGCCAGAGGTCTGAAAAACTGTTTTTT. Encoded protein: CASSLGVDSQRSEKLFF.

This sequence joins TRBV7-2 and TRBJ2-1; 9 bases map to TRBD1. The germline gives CDR1 SGHTA, CDR2 FQGNSA. The CDR3 sequence is 15 residues long. V dropped 2 bases and J dropped 8; count of bases not matched to a gene: 7. CDR3: CASSLLGQGLDEQFF. In DNA form, the CDR3 reads TGTGCCAGCAGCTTACTAGGACAGGGGCTCGATGAGCAGTTCTTC.

J is TRBJ2-2 and V is TRBV5-5, with 8 positions matching TRBD1. Germline assignment: CDR1 SGHKS and CDR2 YYEKEE (reference sequence). The ends lost 4 bases at V and 9 bases at J; junction bases unmatched: 5. The CDR3 is 13 residues long. The CDR3 DNA reads TGTGCCAGCAGCGCTGACAGGGGCCGGGAGCTGTTTTTT. It encodes CASSADRGRELFF. Full variable domain (remainder filled in from reference TRBV5-5 and TRBJ2-2): DAGVTQSPTHLIKTRGQQVTLRCSPISGHKSVSWYQQVLGQGPQFIFQYYEKEERGRGNFPDRFSARQFPNYSSELNVNALLLGDSALYLCASSADRGRELFFGEGSRLTVL.

With respect to this clone: The junction does not match germline at one end; this may be a read error. This chain uses TRBV5-6 with TRBJ2-1; 11 bases align to TRBD2. This CDR3 is built from 17 residues. Germline CDR1 is SGHDT and CDR2 is YYEEEE. The CDR3 loop is CTSSPKTSGITYNEQFF. The CDR3 DNA reads TGTACCAGCAGCCCTAAGACTAGCGGGATTACCTACAATGAGCAGTTCTTC. The variable domain in full, with the rest retrieved from reference TRBV5-6 and TRBJ2-1, is DAGVTQSPTHLIKTRGQQVTLRCSPKSGHDTVSWYQQALGQGPQFIFQYYEEEERQRGNFPDRFSGHQFPNYSSELNVNALLLGDSALYLCTSSPKTSGITYNEQFFGPGTRLTVL.

This rearrangement joins TRBV7-9 to TRBJ1-3; D ambiguous. CDR1 SEHNR and CDR2 FQNEAQ come from the germline V gene (reference sequence). V was clipped by 2 bases and J by 3 bases, with 14 bases between them. The CDR3 length is 16 residues. CDR3 nucleotide sequence: TGTGCCAGCAGCTTAACACTCGGACTGGGTGGAAACACCATATATTTT. Translated, it gives CASSLTLGLGGNTIYF.

This clone was found once. The J gene is TRBJ1-3, the V gene TRBV7-7; D remains ambiguous. The length of the CDR3 is 13 residues. Per the germline V gene, CDR1 is SSHAT and CDR2 is FNYEAQ (reference sequence). The V and J ends lost 4 bases and 3 bases respectively, with 7 bases between them. As DNA, the CDR3 is TGTGCCAGCAGCTCCTCCATTGGAAACACCATATATTTT. Its translation is CASSSSIGNTIYF.

V usage is TRBV19 and J usage is TRBJ2-1; tentatively, D is TRBD2 (6 bases). Germline CDR1 and CDR2: LNHDA and SQIVND (reference sequence). This CDR3 contains 15 residues. Trimming cost V 5 bases and J 0 bases, with 11 bases left between them. CDR3: CASSFGTLSYNEQFF. CDR3 bases: TGTGCCAGTAGTTTCGGGACTCTCTCCTACAATGAGCAGTTCTTC. Combining the CDR3 with reference TRBV19 and TRBJ2-1 gives the whole variable domain DGGITQSPKYLFRKEGQNVTLSCEQNLNHDAMYWYRQDPGQGLRLIYYSQIVNDFQKGDIAEGYSVSREKKESFPLTVTSAQKNPTAFYLCASSFGTLSYNEQFFGPGTRLTVL.

This chain joins TRBV11-3 and TRBJ2-5; D is uncertain. The CDR3 runs to 13 residues. Per the germline V gene, CDR1 is SGHNT and CDR2 is YENEEA. V was pared by 4 bases and J by 4 bases, with 10 bases between. Written as DNA, the CDR3 is TGTGCCAGCAGCTACGGGCCTGCAGAGACCCAGTACTTC. Its protein product is CASSYGPAETQYF.

The V and J genes are TRBV7-6 and TRBJ2-1; TRBD2 might be the D (6 bases). Germline loops: CDR1 SGHVS, CDR2 FNYEAQ. The CDR3 contains 13 residues. Trimming took 5 bases from V and 8 from J, leaving 13 bases between them. Here the CDR3 reads CASSLGRWDEQFF. The CDR3 DNA sequence: TGTGCCAGCAGCCTAGGGAGGTGGGATGAGCAGTTCTTC. The full variable domain, its missing parts supplied by reference TRBV7-6 and TRBJ2-1, is GAGVSQSPRYKVTKRGQDVALRCDPISGHVSLYWYRQALGQGPEFLTYFNYEAQQDKSGLPNDRFSAERPEGSISTLTIQRTEQRDSAMYRCASSLGRWDEQFFGPGTRLTVL.

This clone appeared once. The CDR3 loop reads CASSYGTSREAFF. The CDR3 DNA sequence: TGTGCCAGCAGTTACGGGACATCGCGTGAAGCTTTCTTT. This chain links TRBV28 with TRBJ1-1, with a possible D match to TRBD1 (6 bases). V lost 4 bases and J 7 bases, leaving 13 bases between the germline ends. CDR3 size: 13 residues. Per the germline V gene, CDR1 is MDHEN and CDR2 is SYDVKM.

The CDR3 coding sequence is TGTGCCACCAGCGGTAGCGGGAACATCTACGAGCAGTACTTC. This encodes CATSGSGNIYEQYF. The chain combines TRBV15 with TRBJ2-7, with TRBD2 matching 8 bases. Germline lookup yields CDR1 LNHNV and CDR2 YYDKDF (reference sequence). Unmatched junction bases numbered 6, after V lost 5 bases and J lost 3 bases. There are 14 residues in the CDR3.

The chain carries TRBV15 and TRBJ2-2; TRBD2 matches at 11 bases. V dropped 3 bases and J dropped 6; count of bases not matched to a gene: 9. This CDR3 has 17 residues. Germline CDR1 is LNHNV and CDR2 is YYDKDF (reference sequence). CDR3 coding DNA: TGTGCCACCAGCAGGGACGTGACTAGCGGGGAATCCGGGGAGCTGTTTTTT. Protein: CATSRDVTSGESGELFF.

The sample holds a few counts of this clone. The chain uses TRBV27 and TRBJ1-1; D remains ambiguous. V lost 8 bases, J lost 1 base, and 14 bases lay in between. The CDR3 length is 14 residues. Per germline, CDR1 MNHEY and CDR2 SMNVEV (reference sequence). CDR3 sequence reads: CASWSPPKNTEAFF. In nucleotides, the CDR3 is TGTGCCAGCTGGTCCCCGCCTAAGAACACTGAAGCTTTCTTT.

This chain links TRBV7-6 with TRBJ2-5; 10 nucleotides agree with TRBD2. From germline, CDR1 is SGHVS and CDR2 FNYEAQ. CDR3 size: 15 residues. J lost 5 bases, V lost 5 bases, and 8 bases had no gene match. CDR3 DNA sequence: TGTGCCAGCAGCCCGCAAGCGGGAGGGGAGGAGACCCAGTACTTC. Its protein product is CASSPQAGGEETQYF.

The chain links TRBV11-2 to TRBJ2-7; 7 nucleotides line up with TRBD1. Trimming removed 5 bases from V and 0 bases from J; junction bases left unmatched: 10. In germline, CDR1 is SGHAT, CDR2 FQNNGV. There are 16 residues in the CDR3. CDR3 loop: CASSDRTGALSYEQYF. Here the CDR3 DNA reads TGTGCCAGCAGCGACCGCACAGGGGCCCTCTCCTACGAGCAGTACTTC.

This chain connects TRBV27 to TRBJ2-3, with 10 nucleotides matching TRBD2. The CDR3 is made up of 15 amino acids. After removal of 6 bases from V and 2 bases from J, the junction contained 5 bases not matched to a gene. CDR1 is MNHEY, CDR2 SMNVEV, per germline (reference sequence). The CDR3 DNA sequence: TGTGCCAGCAGCCGGACTAGCGGATTCACAGATACGCAGTATTTT. This gives the protein CASSRTSGFTDTQYF.

The rearrangement uses TRBV5-5 and TRBJ2-3, with unresolved D. The CDR3 runs 13 residues. Germline V gene lookup returns CDR1 SGHKS and CDR2 YYEKEE (reference sequence). V lost 0 bases and J 3 bases, leaving 5 bases between the germline ends. The CDR3 DNA reads TGTGCCAGCAGCTTGGGGGGAACAGATACGCAGTATTTT. This codes for CASSLGGTDTQYF.

CDR3 bases: TGCAGCGTTGAAGATGAGTCAGGGAACTACAATGAGCAGTTCTTC. Its protein is CSVEDESGNYNEQFF. The gene calls are TRBV29-1 and TRBJ2-1, with TRBD1 as a possible D gene (5 bases). The ends were cut back, 0 bases at V and 3 bases at J, with 12 bases in the middle. The length of the CDR3 is 15 residues. Germline V gene lookup returns CDR1 SQVTM and CDR2 ANQGSEA.